These 5 T cell receptor beta chains were sequenced from one sample in a study of T cell repertoires in cytomegalovirus infection. TCRdb passed the reads through MiXCR, listing each CDR3 protein once. The profile covers roughly 280,000 distinct CDR3 sequences, with roughly 9% appearing a single time and around 16% taken by the ten largest. Sequencing was carried out using PBMCs. All receptors derive from a human donor in good health (CMV status not recorded). Some clones in this sample may be carry-over from other donors' samples.

The CDR3 loop is CATSPRPFDNEQFF. In DNA, the CDR3 is TGTGCCACCAGTCCTAGACCCTTTGACAATGAGCAGTTCTTC. The gene calls are TRBV24-1 and TRBJ2-1, with D unclear. This CDR3 region has 14 residues. V was cut by 6 bases and J by 5 bases, with 13 bases left in between. Germline V lookup: CDR1 KGHDR, CDR2 SFDVKD.

This clonotype was counted many times. The V and J genes are TRBV12-3 or TRBV12-4 and TRBJ1-5; 7 nucleotides align to TRBD1. Trimming at V came to 6 bases and at J to 4 bases, leaving 9 bases not matched to a gene. CDR3 length equals 15 residues. The CDR3 reads CASSQRQGGNQPQHF. CDR3 sequence (DNA): TGTGCCAGCAGCCAGAGACAGGGAGGAAATCAGCCCCAGCATTTT.

This clonotype has at least ten counts. The chain uses TRBV28 and TRBJ2-3; D gene uncertain. CDR3 size: 16 residues. V lost 4 bases and J lost 0, with 14 bases in between. Germline values: CDR1 MDHEN, CDR2 SYDVKM. CDR3 nucleotides: TGTGCCAGCAGTTACCCAAGATTGTTTAGCACAGATACGCAGTATTTT. Encoded protein: CASSYPRLFSTDTQYF.

V and J are TRBV12-3 or TRBV12-4 and TRBJ2-5, with D possibly being TRBD1 (5 bases). The CDR3 loop spans 14 amino acids. V dropped 2 bases and J dropped 0 bases, with 7 bases sitting between them. The CDR3 reads CASSLKGYQETQYF. For the CDR3, the DNA is TGTGCCAGCAGTTTAAAGGGGTACCAAGAGACCCAGTACTTC.

This clonotype was seen a few times. The chain joins TRBV6-2 or TRBV6-3 to TRBJ2-4, with D uncertain. V gave up 4 bases and J gave up 2 bases, with 12 bases separating them. This CDR3 comprises 15 residues. Germline V CDR1 and CDR2: MNHEY, SVGEGT. CDR3 bases: TGTGCCAGCAGTTCCCAGGCCGGACCCAAAAACATTCAGTACTTC. Its protein product is CASSSQAGPKNIQYF.